A selection of T cell receptor beta chains follows, all from one sample in a study of T cell repertoires in cytomegalovirus infection. TCRdb ran MiXCR on the reads and lists one entry per CDR3 protein. The table shows some 920,000 distinct CDR3 sequences, with less than 35% occurring only once. The antigens of these receptors remain unknown. The sample was cultured CD8+ T cells from PBMCs, taken from culture after CMV antigen stimulation. These receptor sequences come from a human donor in good health (CMV status not recorded). Some clones in this sample may be carry-over from other donors' samples. The CDR3 runs from the conserved cysteine through the conserved F or W. Each record gives: clone size, V gene, J gene, D gene, CDR3 protein, CDR3 DNA. D genes are given only for firm matches. Some rows have no size entry. The others give once, few or many, or a class for an expanded clone.

clone size: -; V gene: TRBV24-1; J gene: TRBJ1-3; D gene: -; CDR3 protein: CATRGVTGNTIYF; CDR3 DNA: TGTGCCACCAGGGGAGTTACTGGAAACACCATATATTTT
clone size: many; V gene: TRBV7-2; J gene: TRBJ2-3; D gene: -; CDR3 protein: CASSLRRTDTQYF; CDR3 DNA: TGTGCCAGCAGCTTAAGACGCACAGATACGCAGTATTTT
clone size: -; V gene: TRBV18; J gene: TRBJ2-2; D gene: TRBD1; CDR3 protein: CASSPWTGEDLTGELFF; CDR3 DNA: TGTGCCAGCTCACCTTGGACAGGGGAGGATCTGACCGGGGAGCTGTTTTTT
clone size: -; V gene: TRBV12-3/TRBV12-4; J gene: TRBJ1-4; D gene: -; CDR3 protein: CASSLTPVGTNEKLFF; CDR3 DNA: TGTGCCAGCAGTTTAACCCCAGTGGGTACTAATGAAAAACTGTTTTTT
clone size: -; V gene: TRBV19; J gene: TRBJ2-2; D gene: -; CDR3 protein: CASSPGSLNTGELFF; CDR3 DNA: TGTGCCAGTAGTCCCGGGTCCTTGAACACCGGGGAGCTGTTTTTT
clone size: -; V gene: TRBV5-6; J gene: TRBJ2-7; D gene: TRBD2; CDR3 protein: CASRQTSGGAPNEQYF; CDR3 DNA: TGTGCCAGCAGACAGACTAGCGGGGGGGCCCCCAACGAGCAGTACTTC
clone size: -; V gene: TRBV5-4; J gene: TRBJ2-7; D gene: TRBD2; CDR3 protein: CASSLGLASSYEQYF; CDR3 DNA: TGTGCCAGCAGCTTGGGACTAGCGAGCTCCTACGAGCAGTACTTC
clone size: -; V gene: TRBV20-1; J gene: TRBJ1-2; D gene: TRBD1; CDR3 protein: CSARAQGANYGYTF; CDR3 DNA: TGCAGTGCTAGAGCTCAGGGGGCCAACTATGGCTACACCTTC
clone size: once; V gene: TRBV7-6; J gene: TRBJ2-2; D gene: -; CDR3 protein: CASSLMGISELFF; CDR3 DNA: TGTGCCAGCAGCTTAATGGGAATTTCAGAGCTGTTTTTT
clone size: -; V gene: TRBV10-3; J gene: TRBJ1-3; D gene: -; CDR3 protein: CAISDPGTPKEGNTIYF; CDR3 DNA: TGTGCCATCAGTGACCCCGGGACTCCTAAAGAAGGAAACACCATATATTTT
clone size: -; V gene: TRBV6-5; J gene: TRBJ2-3; D gene: TRBD1; CDR3 protein: CASSYSAGGEQYF; CDR3 DNA: TGTGCCAGCAGTTACTCAGCAGGGGGCGAGCAGTATTTT
clone size: -; V gene: TRBV4-1; J gene: TRBJ1-3; D gene: -; CDR3 protein: CASSWASGNTIYF; CDR3 DNA: TGCGCCAGCAGCTGGGCCTCTGGAAACACCATATATTTT
clone size: -; V gene: TRBV5-4; J gene: TRBJ2-2; D gene: -; CDR3 protein: CASSSYGTANTGELFF; CDR3 DNA: TGTGCCAGCAGCTCCTACGGGACGGCGAACACCGGGGAGCTGTTTTTT
clone size: -; V gene: TRBV6-2/TRBV6-3; J gene: TRBJ2-1; D gene: -; CDR3 protein: CASSWDINDEQFF; CDR3 DNA: TGTGCCAGCAGTTGGGACATTAACGATGAGCAGTTCTTC
clone size: -; V gene: TRBV2; J gene: TRBJ2-7; D gene: -; CDR3 protein: CASRGRRVYEQYF; CDR3 DNA: TGTGCCAGCAGGGGGCGAAGGGTTTACGAGCAGTACTTC
clone size: few; V gene: TRBV6-5; J gene: TRBJ1-5; D gene: -; CDR3 protein: CASSLIQGPNQPQHF; CDR3 DNA: TGTGCCAGCAGCCTCATTCAGGGACCCAATCAGCCCCAGCATTTT
clone size: few; V gene: TRBV10-3; J gene: TRBJ1-2; D gene: -; CDR3 protein: CAISDPGDGYTF; CDR3 DNA: TGTGCCATCAGTGATCCAGGGGATGGCTACACCTTC
clone size: -; V gene: TRBV4-3; J gene: TRBJ1-3; D gene: -; CDR3 protein: CASSQDMSSGGNTIYF; CDR3 DNA: TGCGCCAGCAGCCAAGATATGTCCTCGGGTGGAAACACCATATATTTT